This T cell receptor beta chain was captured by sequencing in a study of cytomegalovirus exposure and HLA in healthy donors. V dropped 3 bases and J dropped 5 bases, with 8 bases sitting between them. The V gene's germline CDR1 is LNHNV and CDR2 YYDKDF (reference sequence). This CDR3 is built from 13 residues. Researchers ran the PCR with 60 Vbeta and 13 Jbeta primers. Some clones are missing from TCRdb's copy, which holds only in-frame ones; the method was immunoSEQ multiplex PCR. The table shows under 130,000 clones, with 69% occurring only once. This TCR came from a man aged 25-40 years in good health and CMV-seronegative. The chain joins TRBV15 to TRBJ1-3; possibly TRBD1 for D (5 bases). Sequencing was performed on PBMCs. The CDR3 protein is CATSSTDRNTIYF. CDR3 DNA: TGTGCCACCAGCAGTACGGACAGAAACACCATATATTTT.